This T cell receptor beta chain came from a study of blood T cell repertoires in COVID-19. Study details: The United States, Italy and Spain provided the acute and convalescent COVID-19 samples. PBMCs, B-cell-depleted T cells, or T cells provided the cDNA or gDNA that made up the material.

The CDR3 contains 14 residues. V shed 5 bases and J shed 4 bases, with 14 bases lying between them. CDR1 is MNHEY and CDR2 is SVGEGT in the germline V gene. Per the original data handling: Estimation of nucleated cell counts relied on the amplification of reference gene primers. Generated by immunoSEQ multiplex PCR, the TCRdb table keeps only in-frame clones and is missing some. For V, J and clone size, that table is used; D and trimming come from the DNA. The repertoire holds about 120,000 clones, around 77% seen once, with over 6.5% in the top ten. V and J are TRBV6-2 or TRBV6-3 and TRBJ1-2, with D tentatively TRBD1 (5 bases). The TCR was taken from a human donor in a cohort sampled during active COVID-19. Sequenced sample: peripheral blood. The CDR3 here is CASSPWGRGYGYTF. Written as DNA, the CDR3 is TGTGCCAGCAGTCCGTGGGGCCGCGGCTATGGCTACACCTTC.